This entry describes one T cell receptor (beta chain). This study enrolled people aged 18 to 89 from about 26 US geographic areas. Self-reported history from a screening survey and questionnaire set each donor's cohort. The assay was immunoSEQ multiplex PCR, and TCRdb's table has in-frame clones only and misses some. The repertoire consists of roughly 340,000 clones, with 75% to 90% occurring once and the leading ten covering about 1%. The CDR3 runs 12 residues. Trimming left V 5 bases short and J 9 bases short, with 13 bases between. Germline V gene lookup returns CDR1 MNHEY and CDR2 SVGEGT. The sample originates from a study of blood T cell repertoires in COVID-19. Across the study: T cells, B-cell-depleted T cells, or PBMCs provided the cDNA or gDNA that served as material.

The rearrangement links TRBV6-2 or TRBV6-3 to TRBJ1-1; D is unclear. The clonotype originates from a man aged 18 to 29 who had recovered from COVID-19. The sequenced material came from PBMCs or T cells enriched from blood (not recorded which). The CDR3 sequence is CASSELEHKAFF. CDR3 sequence (DNA): TGTGCCAGCAGTGAGCTAGAGCACAAAGCTTTCTTT.